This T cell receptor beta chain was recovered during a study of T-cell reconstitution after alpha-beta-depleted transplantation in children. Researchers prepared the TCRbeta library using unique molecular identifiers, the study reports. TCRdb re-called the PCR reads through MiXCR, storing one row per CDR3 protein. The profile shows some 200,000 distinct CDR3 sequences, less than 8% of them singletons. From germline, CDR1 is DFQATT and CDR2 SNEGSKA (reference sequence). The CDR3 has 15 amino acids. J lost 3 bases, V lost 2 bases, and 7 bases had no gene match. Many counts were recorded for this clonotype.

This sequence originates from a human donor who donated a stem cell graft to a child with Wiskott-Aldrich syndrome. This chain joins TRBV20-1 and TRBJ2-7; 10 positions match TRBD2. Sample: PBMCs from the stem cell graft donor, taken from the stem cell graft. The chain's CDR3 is CSARRKRGGDYEQYF. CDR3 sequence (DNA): TGCAGTGCTAGAAGGAAGCGGGGGGGCGACTACGAGCAGTACTTC.